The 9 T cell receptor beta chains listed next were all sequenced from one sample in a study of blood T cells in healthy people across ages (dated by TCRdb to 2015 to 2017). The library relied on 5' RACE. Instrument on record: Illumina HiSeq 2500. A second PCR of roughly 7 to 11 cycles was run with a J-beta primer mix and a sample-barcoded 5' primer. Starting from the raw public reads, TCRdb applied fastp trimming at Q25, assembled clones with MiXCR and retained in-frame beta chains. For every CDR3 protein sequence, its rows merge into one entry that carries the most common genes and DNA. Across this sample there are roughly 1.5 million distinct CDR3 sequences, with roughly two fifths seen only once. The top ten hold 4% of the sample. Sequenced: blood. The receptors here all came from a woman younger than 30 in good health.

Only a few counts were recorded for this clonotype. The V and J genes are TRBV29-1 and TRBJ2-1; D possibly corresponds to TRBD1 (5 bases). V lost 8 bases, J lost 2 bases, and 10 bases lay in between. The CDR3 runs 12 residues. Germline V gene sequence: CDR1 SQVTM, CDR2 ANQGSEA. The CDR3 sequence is CSPLTAYNEQFF. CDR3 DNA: TGCAGCCCGTTGACAGCCTACAATGAGCAGTTCTTC.

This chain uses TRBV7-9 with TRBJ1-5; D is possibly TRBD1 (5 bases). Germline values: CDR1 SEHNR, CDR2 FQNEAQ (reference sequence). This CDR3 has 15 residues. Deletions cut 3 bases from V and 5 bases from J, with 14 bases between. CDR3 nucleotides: TGTGCCAGCAGCTTGAAGGGAGGGGTGCATCAGCCCCAGCATTTT. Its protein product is CASSLKGGVHQPQHF.

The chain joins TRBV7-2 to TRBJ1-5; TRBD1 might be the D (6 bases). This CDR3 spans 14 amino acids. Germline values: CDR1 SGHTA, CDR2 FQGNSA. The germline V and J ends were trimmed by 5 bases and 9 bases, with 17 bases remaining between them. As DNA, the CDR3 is TGTGCCAGCAGCCTCCAGTTGACGGGGGCGCCCCAGCATTTT. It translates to CASSLQLTGAPQHF. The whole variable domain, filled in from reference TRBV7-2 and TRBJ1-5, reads GAGVSQSPSNKVTEKGKDVELRCDPISGHTALYWYRQSLGQGLEFLIYFQGNSAPDKSGLPSDRFSAERTGGSVSTLTIQRTQQEDSAVYLCASSLQLTGAPQHFGDGTRLSIL.

For the CDR3, the DNA is TGTGCCATCAGTGACTGGGACAGAGACAATGAGCAGTACTTC. It encodes CAISDWDRDNEQYF. The chain couples TRBV10-3 to TRBJ2-5, with 7 nucleotides matching TRBD1. The CDR3 loop spans 14 amino acids. From germline, CDR1 is ENHRY and CDR2 SYGVKD. Trimming cost V 3 bases and J 11 bases; bases outside gene matches: 12.

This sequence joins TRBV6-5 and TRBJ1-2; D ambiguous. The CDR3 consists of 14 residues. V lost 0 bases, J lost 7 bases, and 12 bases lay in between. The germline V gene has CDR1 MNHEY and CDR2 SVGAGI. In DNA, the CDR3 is TGTGCCAGCAGTTACTCGTCGGGCAGTCTTGGCTACACCTTC. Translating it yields CASSYSSGSLGYTF.

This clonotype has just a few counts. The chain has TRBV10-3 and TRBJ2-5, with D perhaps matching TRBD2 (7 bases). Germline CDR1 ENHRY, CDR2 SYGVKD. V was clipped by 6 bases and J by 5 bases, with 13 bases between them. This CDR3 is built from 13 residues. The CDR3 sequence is CAIRGGGSETQYF. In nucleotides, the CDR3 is TGTGCCATCAGAGGGGGAGGGTCGGAGACCCAGTACTTC.

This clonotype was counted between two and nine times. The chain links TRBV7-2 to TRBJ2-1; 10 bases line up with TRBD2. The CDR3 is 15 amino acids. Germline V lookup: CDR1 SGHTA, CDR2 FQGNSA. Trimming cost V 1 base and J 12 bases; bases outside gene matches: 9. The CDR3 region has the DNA TGTGCCAGCAGCTTAGATAGCGGGAGGATCGGTCGGCAGTTCTTC. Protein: CASSLDSGRIGRQFF. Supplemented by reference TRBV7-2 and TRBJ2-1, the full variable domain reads GAGVSQSPSNKVTEKGKDVELRCDPISGHTALYWYRQSLGQGLEFLIYFQGNSAPDKSGLPSDRFSAERTGGSVSTLTIQRTQQEDSAVYLCASSLDSGRIGRQFFGPGTRLTVL.

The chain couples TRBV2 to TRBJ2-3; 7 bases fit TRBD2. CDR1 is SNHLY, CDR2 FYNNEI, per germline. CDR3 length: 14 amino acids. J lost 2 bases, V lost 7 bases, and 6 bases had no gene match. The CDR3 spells CASINRDYTDTQYF. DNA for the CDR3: TGTGCCAGCATTAACCGGGACTACACAGATACGCAGTATTTT.

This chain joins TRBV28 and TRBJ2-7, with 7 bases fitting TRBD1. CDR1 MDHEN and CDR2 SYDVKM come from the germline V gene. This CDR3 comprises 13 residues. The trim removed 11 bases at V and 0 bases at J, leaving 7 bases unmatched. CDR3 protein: CAVAGGSSYEQYF. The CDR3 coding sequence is TGTGCCGTCGCAGGGGGAAGCTCCTACGAGCAGTACTTC.